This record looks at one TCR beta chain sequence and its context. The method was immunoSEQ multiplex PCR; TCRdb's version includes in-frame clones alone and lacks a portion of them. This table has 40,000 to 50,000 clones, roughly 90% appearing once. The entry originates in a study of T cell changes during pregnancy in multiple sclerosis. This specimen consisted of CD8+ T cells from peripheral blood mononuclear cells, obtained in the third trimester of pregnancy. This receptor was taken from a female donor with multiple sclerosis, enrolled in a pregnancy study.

In nucleotides, the CDR3 is TGTGCCAGCAGCCTTCTAGCGTCGGAGATTGAGCAGTTCTTC. Amino acid sequence: CASSLLASEIEQFF. This chain joins TRBV5-4 and TRBJ2-1, with D possibly matching TRBD2 (6 bases). Trimming shortened V by 4 bases and J by 9 bases, and 17 bases separated the two germline ends. The germline V gene encodes CDR1 SGHNT and CDR2 YYREEE (reference sequence). The CDR3 sequence is 14 residues long.